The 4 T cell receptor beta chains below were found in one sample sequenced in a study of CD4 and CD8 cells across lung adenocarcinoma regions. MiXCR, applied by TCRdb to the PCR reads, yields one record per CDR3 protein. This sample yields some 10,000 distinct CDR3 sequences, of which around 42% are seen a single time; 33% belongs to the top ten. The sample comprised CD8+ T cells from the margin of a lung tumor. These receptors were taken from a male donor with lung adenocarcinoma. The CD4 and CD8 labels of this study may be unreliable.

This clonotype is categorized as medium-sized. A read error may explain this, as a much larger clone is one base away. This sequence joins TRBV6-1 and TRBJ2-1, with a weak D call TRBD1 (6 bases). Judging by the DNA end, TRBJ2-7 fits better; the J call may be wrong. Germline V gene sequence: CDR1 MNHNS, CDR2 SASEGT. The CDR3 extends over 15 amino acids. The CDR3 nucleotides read TGTGCCAGCACCCCGGTCAGGGGCGCCTACAATGAGCAGTACTTC. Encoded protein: CASTPVRGAYNEQYF.

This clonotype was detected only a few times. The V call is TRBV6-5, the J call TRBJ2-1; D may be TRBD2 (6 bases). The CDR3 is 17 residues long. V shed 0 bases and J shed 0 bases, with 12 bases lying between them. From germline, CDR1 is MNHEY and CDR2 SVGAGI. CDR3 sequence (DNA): TGTGCCAGCAGTTACTCGCGGGGCCCAAGCTCCTACAATGAGCAGTTCTTC. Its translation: CASSYSRGPSSYNEQFF.

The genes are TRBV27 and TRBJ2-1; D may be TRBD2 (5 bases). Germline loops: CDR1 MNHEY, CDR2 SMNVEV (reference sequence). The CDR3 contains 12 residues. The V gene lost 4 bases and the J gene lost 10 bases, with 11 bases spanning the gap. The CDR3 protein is CASSSSPQEQFF. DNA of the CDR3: TGTGCCAGCAGTTCTAGCCCCCAGGAGCAGTTCTTC.

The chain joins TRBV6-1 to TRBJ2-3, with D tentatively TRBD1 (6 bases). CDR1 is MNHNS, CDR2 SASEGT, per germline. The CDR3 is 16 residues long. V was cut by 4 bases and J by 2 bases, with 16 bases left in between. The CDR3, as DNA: TGTGCCAGCAGTGTCCCCAGTCAGGGGTTCACAGATACGCAGTATTTT. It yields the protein CASSVPSQGFTDTQYF.